This is a list of T cell receptor beta chains from one sample in a study of control samples from healthy donors and cancer patients. Some clones are missing from TCRdb's copy, which holds only in-frame ones; the method was immunoSEQ multiplex PCR. The sample lists roughly 120,000 clones; approximately 90% were seen once. What was sequenced was blood. The receptor set was obtained from a woman aged 18-29 years in good health. The CDR3 runs from the conserved cysteine through the conserved F or W. D genes are given only for firm matches. Clone size, where shown, is once, few, many, or a class for clones that have expanded.

abundance	v_gene	d_gene	j_gene	CDR3nt	CDR3aa
-	TRBV14	-	TRBJ2-3	TGTGCCAGCAGCCAAGTCTCTAGGGCGCAGTATTTT	CASSQVSRAQYF
-	TRBV2	TRBD1	TRBJ2-5	TGTGCCAGCAGTGGGGACAGGAAAGAGACCCAGTACTTC	CASSGDRKETQYF
-	TRBV29-1	-	TRBJ2-3	TGCAGCGTTGAAGTCAATAGCTGGGGCACAGATACGCAGTATTTT	CSVEVNSWGTDTQYF
once	TRBV9	TRBD2	TRBJ2-2	TGTGCCAGCAGCGCAACTAGCGGGGGGAAGGGAACCGGGGAGCTGTTTTTT	CASSATSGGKGTGELFF
-	TRBV4-3	-	TRBJ2-3	TGCGCCAGCAGCCCTACTAGATCCCATACGCAGTATTTT	CASSPTRSHTQYF
-	TRBV30	-	TRBJ1-1	TGTGCCTGGATCCCAGGGCCTAGGACTGAAGCTTTCTTT	CAWIPGPRTEAFF
once	TRBV24-1	-	TRBJ1-2	TGTGCCACCAGTGATCAAGAATCAGGGCATGGCTACACCTTC	CATSDQESGHGYTF
once	TRBV19	-	TRBJ1-1	TGTGCCAGTAGCGACAGGAATGAAGCTTTCTTT	CASSDRNEAFF
-	TRBV2	-	TRBJ1-3	TGTGCCAGCAGTGGGGAAGGTCCTGGAAACACCATATATTTT	CASSGEGPGNTIYF
-	TRBV18	-	TRBJ2-4	TGTGCCAGCTCACCACCGAACAGACTAGCCAAAAACATTCAGTACTTC	CASSPPNRLAKNIQYF
-	TRBV14	-	TRBJ1-3	TGTGCCAGCAGCCAAGGAGCAGGGTCGGCTGGAAACACCATATATTTT	CASSQGAGSAGNTIYF
-	TRBV24-1	-	TRBJ2-1	TGTGCCACCAGTGACGTCCTAGGACCAGGGGTTTACAATGAGCAGTTCTTC	CATSDVLGPGVYNEQFF
-	TRBV20-1	-	TRBJ2-1	TGCAGTGCTAGTCTTGGGACAAAGAACAATGAGCAGTTCTTC	CSASLGTKNNEQFF
-	TRBV7-2	TRBD2	TRBJ2-1	TGTGCCAGCAGCCGTAGCGGGAGGCTTGAGCAGTTCTTC	CASSRSGRLEQFF
-	TRBV7-9	TRBD2	TRBJ2-1	TGTGCCAGCAGCCCCGGTCCTAGCGGGCGTTACAATGAGCAGTTCTTC	CASSPGPSGRYNEQFF
-	TRBV7-9	-	TRBJ1-6	TGTGCCAGCAGCTTAGAGACTGGGTCCTATAATTCACCCCTCCACTTT	CASSLETGSYNSPLHF
-	TRBV5-4	-	TRBJ2-1	TGTGCCAGCAGCCCTGGCGTGGGAAGTCAGTTCTTC	CASSPGVGSQFF
-	TRBV4-3	TRBD2	TRBJ2-3	TGCGCCAGCAGCCAAGGGGTGTTAGCGGGGGGGCGGACAGATACGCAGTATTTT	CASSQGVLAGGRTDTQYF
-	TRBV5-6	-	TRBJ2-2	TGTGCCAGCAGCGAAACAGGGATTTTTGGTACCGGGGAGCTGTTTTTT	CASSETGIFGTGELFF
-	TRBV7-2	-	TRBJ2-7	TGTGCCAGCAGCTTAGCGATATCTTACGAGCAGTACTTC	CASSLAISYEQYF
-	TRBV6-2/TRBV6-3	-	TRBJ2-4	TGTGCCAGCAGTCAAGCCCTTAAAAACATTCAGTACTTC	CASSQALKNIQYF
-	TRBV19	TRBD1	TRBJ2-7	TGTGCCAGTAGCACAACAGGGGCCTACGAGCAGTACTTC	CASSTTGAYEQYF
-	TRBV5-1	-	TRBJ2-7	TGCGCCAGCCGCATGGAGGATAGGGCCTACGAGCAGTACTTC	CASRMEDRAYEQYF
-	TRBV6-2/TRBV6-3	-	TRBJ2-1	TGTGCCAGCAGTTACTCGGCCTACAATGAGCAGTTCTTC	CASSYSAYNEQFF
-	TRBV13	-	TRBJ1-1	TGTGCCAGCAGCCTAAGGGGCGTTAACACTGAAGCTTTCTTT	CASSLRGVNTEAFF
-	TRBV28	-	TRBJ1-4	TGTGCCAGCAGCAGGAGTGGTGCAACTAATGAAAAACTGTTTTTT	CASSRSGATNEKLFF
-	TRBV5-8	TRBD2	TRBJ2-2	TGTGCCAGCAGCAGGACTAGCGGGAGCACCGGGGAGCTGTTTTTT	CASSRTSGSTGELFF
-	TRBV30	-	TRBJ2-7	TGTGCCTTGACACGGAACGGGTACGAGCAGTACTTC	CALTRNGYEQYF
-	TRBV7-2	-	TRBJ2-3	TGTGCCAGCAGCTTGCTTACGAGGAACACAGATACGCAGTATTTT	CASSLLTRNTDTQYF
-	TRBV29-1	-	TRBJ2-2	TGCAGCGTTTTTAAGACGAACACCGGGGAGCTGTTTTTT	CSVFKTNTGELFF
-	TRBV5-6	-	TRBJ2-5	TGTGCCAGCAGCTTGATCAGCTGGGGGGAACGGGAGACCCAGTACTTC	CASSLISWGERETQYF
-	TRBV4-1	TRBD1	TRBJ1-1	TGCGCCAGCAGCCCAAAGGACAGGTACACTGAAGCTTTCTTT	CASSPKDRYTEAFF
-	TRBV28	-	TRBJ2-7	TGTGCCAGCAGTTATCCCGGGGTCTCCTACGAGCAGTACTTC	CASSYPGVSYEQYF
few	TRBV30	TRBD1	TRBJ1-5	TGTGCCATTGGACAGGGGTACAATCAGCCCCAGCATTTT	CAIGQGYNQPQHF
once	TRBV15	-	TRBJ1-5	TGTGCCACCAGCAGACCAGAAAATCAGCCCCAGCATTTT	CATSRPENQPQHF
-	TRBV3-1/TRBV3-2	-	TRBJ2-5	TGTGCCAGCAGCCAAGTAATGGGGCAGGACAGATACCAAGAGACCCAGTACTTC	CASSQVMGQDRYQETQYF
-	TRBV6-2/TRBV6-3	TRBD1	TRBJ1-1	TGTGCCAGCAGCATTAGGGACAGGGGGAACACTGAAGCTTTCTTT	CASSIRDRGNTEAFF
-	TRBV2	-	TRBJ1-5	TGTGCCAGCAGTGTGGACAGAATTAGCAATCAGCCCCAGCATTTT	CASSVDRISNQPQHF
-	TRBV19	-	TRBJ2-5	TGTGCCAGTAGTGCTAGGGGAACGTTTGAGACCCAGTACTTC	CASSARGTFETQYF
once	TRBV24-1	-	TRBJ2-5	TGTGCCACCAGTGACCGGACAGCTCCGCAAGAGACCCAGTACTTC	CATSDRTAPQETQYF
-	TRBV10-3	-	TRBJ1-4	TGTGCCATCAGTGATCGACTGCCTCCTGAAAAACTGTTTTTT	CAISDRLPPEKLFF
-	TRBV19	TRBD1	TRBJ2-7	TGTGCCAGTAGTGTAACGGGACAGGGGTCCTACGAGCAGTACTTC	CASSVTGQGSYEQYF
-	TRBV11-3	-	TRBJ2-1	TGTGCCAGCAGCTTAAACAATGAGCAGTTCTTC	CASSLNNEQFF
-	TRBV7-2	TRBD2	TRBJ2-1	TGTGCCAGCAGGGCTAGCGGGAGCACCTACAATGAGCAGTTCTTC	CASRASGSTYNEQFF
few	TRBV13	-	TRBJ1-6	TGTGCCAGCAGCTTAGAACAGGGTAGTTCACCCCTCCACTTT	CASSLEQGSSPLHF
-	TRBV5-6	-	TRBJ1-6	TGTGCCAGCAGCTTGGTGGGACGGCATTCACCCCTCCACTTT	CASSLVGRHSPLHF
once	TRBV19	TRBD1	TRBJ2-2	TGTGCCAGTAAGAACGAACAGGGGGCCGCCGGGGAGCTGTTTTTT	CASKNEQGAAGELFF
-	TRBV13	-	TRBJ2-5	TGTGCCAGCAGCGATGGACTCGCGAGGGAGACCCAGTACTTC	CASSDGLARETQYF
-	TRBV28	-	TRBJ2-1	TGTGCCAGCAGTTTAGAGGGAACGGCCTACAATGAGCAGTTCTTC	CASSLEGTAYNEQFF
-	TRBV29-1	TRBD1	TRBJ2-7	TGCAGCGTCCTCCTACAGGGGGACTACGAGCAGTACTTC	CSVLLQGDYEQYF
-	TRBV2	-	TRBJ2-7	TGTGCCAGCAGTGAATGGGTGGGGGGGCCATACGAGCAGTACTTC	CASSEWVGGPYEQYF
-	TRBV11-2	-	TRBJ1-1	TGTGCCAGCAGCTTAGGCCCCTACGGGGCAGGGACTGAAGCTTTCTTT	CASSLGPYGAGTEAFF
-	TRBV7-6	-	TRBJ1-1	TGTGCCAGCAGCTTAGCTCAATATACTGAAGCTTTCTTT	CASSLAQYTEAFF
-	TRBV5-1	-	TRBJ2-5	TGCGCCAGCAGCCTCATTCCGCAAGAGACCCAGTACTTC	CASSLIPQETQYF
-	TRBV7-9	TRBD2	TRBJ2-7	TGTGCCAGCAGCTTAGAGCTGGGACTAGCGGTCTACGAGCAGTACTTC	CASSLELGLAVYEQYF
-	TRBV5-4	TRBD2	TRBJ2-7	TGTGCCAGCAGCTCGCGGACTAGCGGGAAGGAGCAGTACTTC	CASSSRTSGKEQYF
-	TRBV30	-	TRBJ1-1	TGTGCCTGGAGTGTATCGGGGGGGAACACTGAAGCTTTCTTT	CAWSVSGGNTEAFF
-	TRBV6-1	-	TRBJ1-1	TGTGCCAGCAGTGAGCAGGTGGGGGGGAACACTGAAGCTTTCTTT	CASSEQVGGNTEAFF
-	TRBV11-2	TRBD1	TRBJ1-2	TGTGCCAGCAGCTTAGAAGACAGGGGACCTCCCTATGGCTACACCTTC	CASSLEDRGPPYGYTF